Each of the 9 T cell receptor beta chains below was sequenced from the same sample in a study of blood T cell repertoires in COVID-19. The data were produced by immunoSEQ multiplex PCR, yet TCRdb's version contains in-frame clones alone and is incomplete. Of some 300,000 clones listed, around 92% are singletons. Material: PBMCs or T cells enriched from blood (not recorded which). The receptors originated from a woman aged 50 to 65 who had been exposed to COVID-19.

V gene TRBV27 combines with J gene TRBJ2-7, with D perhaps TRBD2 (5 bases). V was clipped by 2 bases and J by 3 bases, with 11 bases between them. CDR1 is MNHEY, CDR2 SMNVEV, per germline (reference sequence). This CDR3 spans 14 amino acids. The CDR3 protein is CASSLDGLNYEQYF. The CDR3, as DNA: TGTGCCAGCAGTTTAGACGGACTCAACTACGAGCAGTACTTC.

The rearrangement joins TRBV7-9 to TRBJ1-1; TRBD1 matches 9 bases. The CDR3 is made up of 19 amino acids. With 5 bases clipped from V and 2 bases from J, the junction kept 18 bases outside the gene matches. Germline CDR1 is SEHNR and CDR2 is FQNEAQ (reference sequence). The chain's CDR3 is CASSPYIPGQGGRNTEAFF. The CDR3 DNA is TGTGCCAGCAGCCCGTATATACCGGGACAGGGTGGAAGAAACACTGAAGCTTTCTTT.

The chain is built from TRBV4-1 and TRBJ2-7; D remains ambiguous. V was pared by 1 base and J by 4 bases, with 11 bases between. The germline gives CDR1 MGHRA, CDR2 YSYEKL. CDR3 length: 14 residues. The CDR3: CASSQGYGEYEQYF. The CDR3 bases are TGCGCCAGCAGCCAAGGATACGGAGAGTACGAGCAGTACTTC.

The CDR3 region has the DNA TGTGCCAGTAGGACAGAAGACACTGAAGCTTTCTTT. Translation: CASRTEDTEAFF. The gene calls are TRBV19 and TRBJ1-1; tentatively, D is TRBD1 (5 bases). V was shortened by 6 bases and J by 3 bases, with 8 bases between the two germline ends. The V gene's germline CDR1 is LNHDA and CDR2 SQIVND (reference sequence). The CDR3 is made up of 12 amino acids.

This rearrangement joins TRBV27 to TRBJ2-7, with D possibly matching TRBD2 (7 bases). The CDR3 extends over 14 amino acids. The germline V gene encodes CDR1 MNHEY and CDR2 SMNVEV (reference sequence). V lost 6 bases and J 6 bases, leaving 18 bases between the germline ends. Written as DNA, the CDR3 is TGTGCCAGCAGCCTCGGTGGGGGGGCCCTCGAGCAGTACTTC. It yields the protein CASSLGGGALEQYF.

The chain is built from TRBV2 and TRBJ2-4; D gene uncertain. Germline lookup yields CDR1 SNHLY and CDR2 FYNNEI. V lost 6 bases and J lost 0, with 12 bases in between. The CDR3 spans 15 residues. The CDR3 reads CASSEEELAKNIQYF. CDR3 in DNA: TGTGCCAGCAGCGAGGAAGAACTAGCCAAAAACATTCAGTACTTC.

This chain links TRBV7-2 with TRBJ2-3; 8 bases match TRBD2. The trim removed 0 bases at V and 14 bases at J, leaving 13 bases unmatched. CDR3 length equals 15 residues. Germline CDR1 reads SGHTA; CDR2 reads FQGNSA. The CDR3, as DNA: TGTGCCAGCAGCTTAGCAAAGGGACTAGGCTACCCGGCGTATTTT. It codes for CASSLAKGLGYPAYF.

The chain joins TRBV5-1 to TRBJ1-1; TRBD1 matches at 8 bases. Germline assignment: CDR1 SGHRS and CDR2 YFSETQ. The CDR3 covers 14 residues. With 0 bases clipped from V and 6 bases from J, the junction kept 4 bases outside the gene matches. CDR3 sequence reads: CASSLGDRGAEAFF. The CDR3, as DNA: TGCGCCAGCAGCTTGGGCGACAGGGGTGCTGAAGCTTTCTTT.

The rearrangement joins TRBV30 to TRBJ1-6, with 9 positions matching TRBD1. The CDR3 spans 15 residues. The V gene's germline CDR1 is GTSNPN and CDR2 SVGIG (reference sequence). J gave up 7 bases and V 2 bases, and 6 bases lay outside the gene matches. The CDR3 loop is CAWSPGTGMNSPLHF. The CDR3 DNA reads TGTGCCTGGAGTCCGGGGACAGGGATGAATTCACCCCTCCACTTT. The whole variable domain, remainder taken from reference TRBV30 and TRBJ1-6, is SQTIHQWPATLVQPVGSPLSLECTVEGTSNPNLYWYRQAAGRGLQLLFYSVGIGQISSEVPQNLSASRPQDRQFILSSKKLLLSDSGFYLCAWSPGTGMNSPLHFGNGTRLTVT.